The clone carrying this T cell receptor (beta chain) has a count of ten or more. The antigen is undetermined. Time point given: longitudinal time-point 3. As healthy controls, volunteers from a blood bank in Maryland, USA, were used. Unsorted libraries used 2 million PBMCs kept at -80 degrees C. V lost 3 bases and J lost 0; bases outside the gene matches: 3. This CDR3 is 15 amino acids long. CDR1 and CDR2 (germline): SGHRS, YFSETQ. TCRdb re-analysed the 5' RACE reads in MiXCR, keeping a single row per CDR3 protein. The profile shows more than 50,000 distinct CDR3 sequences, approximately 8.4% of them singletons. The entry originates in a study of neurological immune-mediated disorders. Notes on the study in general: Expanded clones shared no CDR3 amino acid sequences across subjects, suggesting private repertoires in all groups. HTLV-1-associated myelopathy had the most TCR clonal expansion, and multiple sclerosis had the least, less than healthy controls.

The sequenced sample was PBMCs. The clonotype originates from a woman in her 40s in good health. The genes are TRBV5-1 and TRBJ1-3, with TRBD1 identical over 7 bases. The CDR3 sequence is CASSYTGDSGNTIYF. The CDR3 region has the DNA TGCGCCAGCAGCTATACAGGGGACTCTGGAAACACCATATATTTT.